These 25 T cell receptor beta chains were sequenced from one sample in a study of graft-versus-host responses after intestinal transplantation. Sequenced by immunoSEQ multiplex PCR; TCRdb stores in-frame clones only, minus some. The sample comprises about 7,000 clones, about 28% of which are singletons, and approximately 6% rests with the top ten. CFSE-labeled responder cells (200,000) were plated with 200,000 irradiated, violet-dye-labeled stimulator cells. The sequenced sample was alloreactive CD8+ T cells from a mixed lymphocyte reaction culture, obtained before transplantation. Subset defined: CFSE-low proliferating T cells sorted from roughly six-day pre-transplant mixed lymphocyte reaction (GvH or HvG direction). These receptors were taken from a human patient who was an organ donor for intestinal transplantation.

The genes are TRBV11-2 and TRBJ2-7; D uncertain. Germline assignment: CDR1 SGHAT and CDR2 FQNNGV. This CDR3 is 13 amino acids long. V was pared by 5 bases and J by 0 bases, with 8 bases between. CDR3 coding DNA: TGTGCCAGCAGCATCGGCCCCTCCTACGAGCAGTACTTC. Translating gives CASSIGPSYEQYF.

This chain links TRBV9 with TRBJ1-2; 7 bases line up with TRBD1. CDR3 length: 16 amino acids. After removal of 4 bases from V and 1 base from J, the junction contained 10 bases not matched to a gene. Germline CDR1 and CDR2: SGDLS and YYNGEE. The CDR3 DNA follows: TGTGCCAGCAGCTTCGACCGCAGGGGGAGTAACTATGGCTACACCTTC. The encoded protein is CASSFDRRGSNYGYTF.

This clone has just a few counts. The CDR3 loop reads CASSGHGTGGDGGELFF. CDR3 nucleotides: TGTGCCAGCAGTGGCCACGGGACAGGGGGCGATGGCGGGGAGCTGTTTTTT. The chain combines TRBV6-1 with TRBJ2-2; the match to TRBD1 covers 12 bases. Germline V CDR1 and CDR2: MNHNS, SASEGT. The CDR3 spans 17 residues. V was pared by 4 bases and J by 7 bases, with 10 bases of the junction left unmatched.

The V and J genes are TRBV4-2 and TRBJ2-5; 9 bases fit TRBD2. J gave up 5 bases and V 2 bases, and 6 bases lay outside the gene matches. This CDR3 has 15 residues. From germline, CDR1 is LGHNA and CDR2 YNFKEQ. CDR3 region: CASSQSSGGRETQYF. Written as DNA, the CDR3 is TGTGCCAGCAGCCAATCAAGCGGGGGGAGGGAGACCCAGTACTTC.

This clone was seen a single time. The V gene is TRBV6-6, the J gene TRBJ1-2, with D perhaps TRBD1 (5 bases). This CDR3 contains 16 residues. Germline V gene sequence: CDR1 MNHNY, CDR2 SVGAGI (reference sequence). Trimming took off 5 bases at V and 2 bases at J, with 18 bases between the two ends. The CDR3 nucleotides are TGTGCCAGCAGTCCACCCCTTGGGGGACTCAACTATGGCTACACCTTC. Translated: CASSPPLGGLNYGYTF.

This chain links TRBV5-4 with TRBJ2-5, with D hard to call. Between the trimmed V and J ends, which lost 2 bases and 3 bases, there was a span of 8 bases. There are 13 residues in the CDR3. Germline V gene sequence: CDR1 SGHNT, CDR2 YYREEE (reference sequence). This CDR3 is CASSFWVEETQYF. The DNA of the CDR3 is TGTGCCAGCAGCTTTTGGGTAGAAGAGACCCAGTACTTC.

This clone was detected many times. The chain couples TRBV5-6 to TRBJ2-1; perhaps TRBD2 as D (7 bases). The CDR3 runs to 17 residues. CDR1 is SGHDT, CDR2 YYEEEE, per germline. Trimming cost V 0 bases and J 10 bases, with 23 bases left between them. As DNA, the CDR3 is TGTGCCAGCAGCTTGGGGGTCGGGGCGGGGGCCCGAGAGGAGCAGTTCTTC. Protein: CASSLGVGAGAREEQFF.

The genes are TRBV27 and TRBJ1-2, with 7 bases aligning to TRBD1. From germline, CDR1 is MNHEY and CDR2 SMNVEV (reference sequence). Losses at the gene ends were 2 bases for V and 4 bases for J; bases not matched to a gene: 7. The CDR3 sequence is 15 residues long. DNA for the CDR3: TGTGCCAGCAGTTTAAGGGAGGGGGCTTTCTATGGCTACACCTTC. Translated: CASSLREGAFYGYTF.

The V gene is TRBV6-5, the J gene TRBJ1-3; D call uncertain. CDR1 is MNHEY and CDR2 is SVGAGI in the germline V gene. Trimming shortened V by 1 base and J by 2 bases, and 9 bases separated the two germline ends. The length of the CDR3 is 15 residues. This CDR3 reads CASSYYPLPGNTIYF. DNA of the CDR3: TGTGCCAGCAGTTACTATCCTCTCCCTGGAAACACCATATATTTT.

The V and J genes are TRBV11-2 and TRBJ1-1, with 7 bases that match TRBD1. Per germline, CDR1 SGHAT and CDR2 FQNNGV. V dropped 6 bases and J dropped 2; count of bases not matched to a gene: 6. The CDR3 length is 14 residues. The CDR3 sequence: CASSKTGLNTEAFF. The CDR3 DNA is TGTGCCAGCAGTAAGACAGGGTTAAACACTGAAGCTTTCTTT. Based on the CDR3 plus reference TRBV11-2 and TRBJ1-1, the full variable domain is EAGVAQSPRYKIIEKRQSVAFWCNPISGHATLYWYQQILGQGPKLLIQFQNNGVVDDSQLPKDRFSAERLKGVDSTLKIQPAKLEDSAVYLCASSKTGLNTEAFFGQGTRLTVV.

Notes on this clone: With a far larger clone one base away, a read error is the likely cause. The chain couples TRBV6-5 to TRBJ2-2; tentative D call: TRBD2 (5 bases). The CDR3 length is 12 residues. Germline lookup yields CDR1 MNHEY and CDR2 SVGAGI. The CDR3 DNA is TGTGCCAGCAGTTACTCAGCCGGGGAGCTGGTTTTT. Translating it yields CASSYSAGELVF.

Regarding this clone: Sequence at one end of the junction differs from germline and may be a read error. The rearrangement joins TRBV5-4 to TRBJ2-7; a possible D gene is TRBD1 (6 bases). The CDR3 loop spans 14 amino acids. Germline CDR1 and CDR2: SGHNT and YYREEE (reference sequence). The CDR3 region has the DNA TGCGCCAGCAGCCAAGTCAGGGGACCCTACGAGCAGTACTTC. Its protein is CASSQVRGPYEQYF.

The rearrangement joins TRBV9 to TRBJ2-3; D is possibly TRBD2 (5 bases). Between the trimmed V and J ends, which lost 0 bases and 0 bases, there was a span of 11 bases. Per the germline V gene, CDR1 is SGDLS and CDR2 is YYNGEE. This CDR3 contains 16 residues. CDR3 nucleotides: TGTGCCAGCAGCGTAGGGGAGTTCTCTAGCACAGATACGCAGTATTTT. Translating it yields CASSVGEFSSTDTQYF.

The chain employs TRBV7-9 and TRBJ2-1, with D hard to call. The CDR3 length is 13 residues. CDR1 is SEHNR, CDR2 FQNEAQ, per germline (reference sequence). V was trimmed by 5 bases and J by 5 bases, leaving 10 bases between them. The CDR3 coding sequence is TGTGCCAGCAGCATTTACCGGGACAATGAGCAGTTCTTC. Its translation is CASSIYRDNEQFF.

This chain joins TRBV7-2 and TRBJ2-1; no firm D call. V lost 5 bases to trimming and J lost 8 bases, with 7 bases between them. Germline lookup yields CDR1 SGHTA and CDR2 FQGNSA. The CDR3 sequence is 11 residues long. CDR3: CASSLWYEQFF. The CDR3 bases are TGTGCCAGCAGCCTCTGGTATGAGCAGTTCTTC.

This clone showed up just a few times. The gene calls are TRBV7-7 and TRBJ1-5; D unresolved. Deletions cut 2 bases from V and 4 bases from J, with 3 bases between. From germline, CDR1 is SSHAT and CDR2 FNYEAQ (reference sequence). The CDR3 length is 12 residues. For the CDR3, the DNA is TGTGCCAGCAGCTTAATGAATCAGCCCCAGCATTTT. Its protein product is CASSLMNQPQHF.

V gene TRBV4-1 combines with J gene TRBJ2-5; 8 positions agree with TRBD2. Germline assignment: CDR1 MGHRA and CDR2 YSYEKL. Trimming cost V 0 bases and J 5 bases; bases outside gene matches: 5. The CDR3 runs to 15 residues. The CDR3 protein is CASSQDRGGLETQYF. As DNA, the CDR3 is TGCGCCAGCAGCCAAGATCGGGGGGGCCTGGAGACCCAGTACTTC.

This clone was picked up a small number of times. The germline gene is not matched at one end of the junction; a read error may be the cause. The chain couples TRBV7-7 to TRBJ1-2; 7 bases match TRBD1. Germline V gene sequence: CDR1 SSHAT, CDR2 FNYEAQ (reference sequence). The CDR3 is 13 residues long. The CDR3 loop is CASSPRTGERYTF. The CDR3 DNA reads as TGTGCTAGCAGCCCGCGGACAGGTGAGAGGTACACCTTC.

This clone was seen more than once but under ten times. Compared with germline, one end of the junction differs, possibly owing to a read error. The rearrangement links TRBV7-7 to TRBJ1-6; D possibly corresponds to TRBD1 (6 bases). CDR3 size: 16 residues. Germline CDR1 reads SSHAT; CDR2 reads FNYEAQ (reference sequence). This CDR3 reads CASSLGRGPHNSPLHF. In DNA form, the CDR3 reads TGTGCTAGCAGCTTGGGCAGGGGACCCCATAATTCACCCCTCCACTTT.

The rearrangement links TRBV7-3 to TRBJ2-2, with 14 bases aligning to TRBD2. The length of the CDR3 is 17 residues. CDR1 SGHTA and CDR2 FQGTGA come from the germline V gene. Losses at the gene ends were 5 bases for V and 5 bases for J; bases not matched to a gene: 7. The CDR3 DNA reads TGTGCCAGCAGCCCGGGGACTAGCGGGGGTTATACCGGGGAGCTGTTTTTT. Its translation is CASSPGTSGGYTGELFF.

This clone was seen at least ten times. The sample carries other DNA sequences with the same CDR3. The chain uses TRBV13 and TRBJ1-2, with D possibly TRBD1 on 5 matching bases. CDR1 is PRHDT, CDR2 FYEKMQ, per germline (reference sequence). The V end was cut by 0 bases, the J end by 8 bases, with 16 bases between. The CDR3 is 15 amino acids. The CDR3 region is CASSLGRGNYRGYTF. As DNA, the CDR3 is TGTGCCAGCAGCTTAGGGAGGGGTAATTATAGGGGCTACACCTTC.

This clone showed up just a few times. Germline and junction disagree at one end, which may indicate a read error. The V call is TRBV10-3, the J call TRBJ1-2, with D perhaps TRBD1 (5 bases). CDR1 and CDR2 (germline): ENHRY, SYGVKD. The CDR3 is made up of 14 amino acids. This chain's CDR3 is CASSETGPNYGYTF. CDR3 bases: TGTGCCAGCAGTGAGACGGGACCTAACTATGGCTACACCTTC.

The chain couples TRBV7-3 to TRBJ1-6; TRBD1 is a possible D gene (6 bases). The ends were cut back, 2 bases at V and 9 bases at J, with 20 bases in the middle. Germline lookup yields CDR1 SGHTA and CDR2 FQGTGA. The length of the CDR3 is 17 residues. CDR3 loop: CASSLLHICAGVSPLHF. The CDR3 nucleotides are TGTGCCAGCAGCTTACTTCACATCTGTGCAGGGGTTTCACCCCTCCACTTT. Based on the CDR3 plus reference TRBV7-3 and TRBJ1-6, the full variable domain is GAGVSQTPSNKVTEKGKYVELRCDPISGHTALYWYRQSLGQGPEFLIYFQGTGAADDSGLPNDRFFAVRPEGSVSTLKIQRTERGDSAVYLCASSLLHICAGVSPLHFGNGTRLTVT.

About this clone itself: A far larger clone is only one base removed, so a read error is likely. V and J are TRBV29-1 and TRBJ2-5, with D tentatively TRBD1 (7 bases). Near its end, the DNA agrees better with TRBJ2-7, so the J call may be wrong. CDR1 is SQVTM and CDR2 is ANQGSEA in the germline V gene. CDR3 size: 12 residues. CDR3 nucleotides: TGCAGTGTGCTGCAGGGGGGCTACGAGCAGTACTTC. This sequence encodes CSVLQGGYEQYF.

The gene calls are TRBV7-8 and TRBJ1-3; the D is unclear. Germline loops: CDR1 SGHVS, CDR2 FQNEAQ. The CDR3 spans 14 residues. The V gene lost 1 base and the J gene lost 6 bases, with 10 bases spanning the gap. The CDR3 coding sequence is TGTGCCAGCAGCTTAGTTTCCCTAACAAACACCATATATTTT. It specifies CASSLVSLTNTIYF.